The 11 T cell receptor beta chains reported below all come from one sample, sequenced in a study of blood T cell repertoires in COVID-19. Clones were sequenced by immunoSEQ multiplex PCR, and TCRdb holds only the in-frame ones, with some missing. The profile shows 300,000 to 400,000 clones, 90% of them singletons. The sample consisted of PBMCs or T cells enriched from blood (not recorded which). The receptor set was obtained from a woman in her twenties or thirties who had been exposed to COVID-19.

The chain has TRBV7-9 and TRBJ1-5, with a possible D match to TRBD1 (6 bases). In germline, CDR1 is SEHNR, CDR2 FQNEAQ (reference sequence). Trimming pared 0 bases from V and 0 bases from J, leaving 12 bases between. This CDR3 region has 17 residues. The CDR3 nucleotides read TGTGCCAGCAGCTTAGCGGCAGGGGCGCTTAGCAATCAGCCCCAGCATTTT. As protein: CASSLAAGALSNQPQHF.

This clone was found once. The chain joins TRBV4-3 to TRBJ1-1; 8 bases align to TRBD1. V lost 0 bases and J lost 1; bases outside the gene matches: 1. In germline, CDR1 is LGHNA, CDR2 YSLEER. This CDR3 spans 15 amino acids. CDR3 nucleotide sequence: TGCGCCAGCAGCCAAGATCAGGGGGCGAACACTGAAGCTTTCTTT. Protein: CASSQDQGANTEAFF.

This chain joins TRBV3-1 (or the pseudogene TRBV3-2) and TRBJ1-1, with unresolved D. The CDR3 extends over 14 amino acids. Trimming removed 0 bases at V and 1 base at J, with 6 bases between. The germline CDR1 and CDR2 sequences are LGHDT and YNNKEL (reference sequence). The CDR3 DNA reads as TGTGCCAGCAGCCAAGACCCCGGGAACACTGAAGCTTTCTTT. It codes for CASSQDPGNTEAFF.

This chain joins TRBV4-1 and TRBJ1-2; D may be TRBD1 (5 bases). The CDR3 has 14 amino acids. Germline-derived CDR1 and CDR2 are MGHRA and YSYEKL. Trimming pared 0 bases from V and 7 bases from J, leaving 12 bases between. CDR3 loop: CASSQEGGLSGYTF. CDR3 DNA sequence: TGCGCCAGCAGCCAAGAGGGGGGACTCTCTGGCTACACCTTC.

V gene TRBV5-1 combines with J gene TRBJ1-2, with 9 bases fitting TRBD1. There are 15 residues in the CDR3. Germline-derived CDR1 and CDR2 are SGHRS and YFSETQ. V shed 0 bases, J shed 4 bases, and the junction held 4 bases outside the gene matches. The DNA for the CDR3 is TGCGCCAGCAGCTTGGGACAGGGGGACGGCTATGGCTACACCTTC. It encodes CASSLGQGDGYGYTF.

This clone was picked up a small number of times. The genes are TRBV5-8 and TRBJ1-4, with D tentatively TRBD1 (6 bases). From germline, CDR1 is SGHTS and CDR2 YDEGEE. V lost 3 bases to trimming and J lost 1 base, with 10 bases between them. The CDR3 totals 15 residues. The CDR3 sequence: CASSSGQLTNEKLFF. CDR3 coding DNA: TGTGCCAGCAGCTCCGGACAGTTAACTAATGAAAAACTGTTTTTT.

In the case of this clone: Other DNA sequences in this sample translate to the same CDR3. This sequence joins TRBV5-1 and TRBJ2-7, with 7 bases identical to TRBD1. After removal of 0 bases from V and 3 bases from J, the junction contained 3 bases not matched to a gene. Germline V gene lookup returns CDR1 SGHRS and CDR2 YFSETQ. The CDR3 totals 14 residues. CDR3 in DNA: TGCGCCAGCAGCTTGGCCGGGGACAGCTACGAGCAGTACTTC. It specifies CASSLAGDSYEQYF.

The chain has TRBV3-1 (or the pseudogene TRBV3-2) and TRBJ1-2; TRBD1 agrees at 10 bases. The V segment lost 4 bases and the J segment 4 bases; nucleotides outside the gene matches: 9. Germline V gene data show CDR1 as LGHDT and CDR2 as YNNKEL (reference sequence). This CDR3 has 16 residues. This CDR3 reads CASSPQTGGWVYGYTF. In nucleotides, the CDR3 is TGTGCCAGCAGCCCGCAGACAGGGGGCTGGGTCTATGGCTACACCTTC.

This chain's CDR3 is CASTTAFKNIQYF. The CDR3 nucleotides read TGTGCCAGCACCACAGCTTTCAAAAACATTCAGTACTTC. The genes are TRBV2 and TRBJ2-4; no clear D. There are 13 residues in the CDR3. CDR1 is SNHLY and CDR2 is FYNNEI in the germline V gene. Trimming shortened V by 7 bases and J by 3 bases, and 10 bases separated the two germline ends.

The chain carries TRBV11-2 and TRBJ2-7; D perhaps matches TRBD1 (7 bases). CDR3 length equals 15 residues. Germline V gene sequence: CDR1 SGHAT, CDR2 FQNNGV. The V end lost 0 bases, the J end lost 1 base, and 10 bases lay between the germline ends. CDR3 sequence: CASSLETGRSYEQYF. The CDR3, as DNA: TGTGCCAGCAGCTTAGAGACAGGGAGGTCCTACGAGCAGTACTTC.

This chain connects TRBV4-1 to TRBJ1-6; D ambiguous. The CDR3 is 13 amino acids. V dropped 0 bases and J dropped 8 bases, with 5 bases sitting between them. The germline gives CDR1 MGHRA, CDR2 YSYEKL. In DNA, the CDR3 is TGCGCCAGCAGCCAAGATATTGATTCACCCCTCCACTTT. Amino acids: CASSQDIDSPLHF.